One sample yielded the 4 T cell receptor beta chains listed below, sequenced in a study of blood T cell repertoires in COVID-19. TCRdb's copy holds only in-frame clones and misses some; the assay was immunoSEQ multiplex PCR. The sample shows some 100,000 clones, about 88% of them seen only once. The sequencing sample was made of peripheral blood. These receptors all come from a man aged 25 to 45 in a cohort sampled during active COVID-19.

This chain links TRBV4-3 with TRBJ2-3; possible D gene TRBD2, 5 bases. This CDR3 has 18 amino acids. The V end was cut by 1 base, the J end by 2 bases, with 19 bases between. Per germline, CDR1 LGHNA and CDR2 YSLEER. CDR3 DNA: TGCGCCAGCAGCCAAGGGAGGTTCCGGGATTGGGACACAGATACGCAGTATTTT. Translating it yields CASSQGRFRDWDTDTQYF.

The V gene is TRBV6-5, the J gene TRBJ1-5; 10 bases fit TRBD1. The germline V gene encodes CDR1 MNHEY and CDR2 SVGAGI. This CDR3 is 16 amino acids long. With V trimmed by 4 bases and J by 6 bases, 9 bases remained unmatched. The CDR3 protein is CASSSTGTGAGQPQHF. The CDR3, as DNA: TGTGCCAGCAGTTCAACGGGGACAGGGGCTGGTCAGCCCCAGCATTTT.

V usage is TRBV9 and J usage is TRBJ2-6, with TRBD1 as a possible D gene (6 bases). This CDR3 has 15 residues. CDR1 and CDR2 from the germline V gene are SGDLS and YYNGEE. Deletions cut 9 bases from V and 0 bases from J, with 13 bases between. CDR3 amino acids: CATAKGDSGANVLTF. The CDR3 bases are TGTGCCACCGCTAAGGGGGACTCTGGGGCCAACGTCCTGACTTTC.

This clone is a singleton in its sample. This CDR3 reads CASSQELPGQGNYGYTF. As DNA, the CDR3 is TGCGCCAGCAGCCAAGAGCTCCCGGGACAGGGGAACTATGGCTACACCTTC. The chain is built from TRBV4-3 and TRBJ1-2; 10 bases line up with TRBD1. The J segment lost 2 bases and the V segment lost 0 bases, leaving 6 bases of the junction unmatched. Germline V gives CDR1 LGHNA, CDR2 YSLEER. This CDR3 has 17 amino acids.